These T cell receptor beta chains were read from a single sample in a study of T cells in Graves' hyperthyroidism and ophthalmopathy. A single record per CDR3 protein comes from TCRdb applying MiXCR to the multiplex PCR reads. The table lists 690,000 or so distinct CDR3 sequences, around 20% of them singletons. The sequenced material came from blood. Source of these receptors: a woman aged 45-65 years with Graves' hyperthyroidism that later progressed to Graves' ophthalmopathy. The CDR3 runs from the conserved cysteine through the conserved F or W. Each record gives: clone size, D gene, J gene, V gene, CDR3 DNA, CDR3 protein. D genes are given only for firm matches. Only some rows state a clone size, as once, few, many or a class for expanded clones.

clone size: many; D gene: NA; J gene: TRBJ1-5; V gene: TRBV2; CDR3 DNA: TGTGCCAGCAGTGAACTGGACAGCCCGCGGTCCCAGCATTTT; CDR3 protein: CASSELDSPRSQHF
clone size: many; D gene: NA; J gene: TRBJ2-1; V gene: TRBV3-1; CDR3 DNA: TGTGCCAGCAGCACAGAAAATAACTACAATGAGCAGTTCTTC; CDR3 protein: CASSTENNYNEQFF
clone size: many; D gene: TRBD1; J gene: TRBJ2-3; V gene: TRBV15; CDR3 DNA: TGTGCCACCAGCAGACCCCTCGGACAGGGTGGAGATACGCAGTATTTT; CDR3 protein: CATSRPLGQGGDTQYF
clone size: NA; D gene: TRBD1; J gene: TRBJ1-2; V gene: TRBV20-1; CDR3 DNA: TGCAGTGCTAAACCCGGGACAGCGCCCTATGGCTACACCTTC; CDR3 protein: CSAKPGTAPYGYTF
clone size: few; D gene: NA; J gene: TRBJ1-2; V gene: TRBV5-1; CDR3 DNA: TGCGCCAGCAGTTTGGGACCCTCCGGGTATGGCTACACCTTC; CDR3 protein: CASSLGPSGYGYTF
clone size: few; D gene: NA; J gene: TRBJ2-3; V gene: TRBV2; CDR3 DNA: TGTGCCAGCAGTGTGGCGCAGTATTTT; CDR3 protein: CASSVAQYF
clone size: few; D gene: NA; J gene: TRBJ1-6; V gene: TRBV27; CDR3 DNA: TGTGCCAGCAGTTTTGGGGGCTTCGGTTCACCCCTCCACTTT; CDR3 protein: CASSFGGFGSPLHF
clone size: many; D gene: NA; J gene: TRBJ1-2; V gene: TRBV3-1; CDR3 DNA: TGTGCCAGCAGCCAGGGGACCGTCTTTGGCTACACCTTC; CDR3 protein: CASSQGTVFGYTF
clone size: many; D gene: NA; J gene: TRBJ1-1; V gene: TRBV9; CDR3 DNA: TGTGCCAGCAGCCCTTTTGGAAGTCTTAACACTGAAGCTTTCTTT; CDR3 protein: CASSPFGSLNTEAFF
clone size: NA; D gene: NA; J gene: TRBJ2-3; V gene: TRBV7-3; CDR3 DNA: TGTGCCAGCAGCCACCAGGGGAATTCCTACACAGATACGCAGTATTTT; CDR3 protein: CASSHQGNSYTDTQYF
clone size: NA; D gene: TRBD1; J gene: TRBJ1-2; V gene: TRBV19; CDR3 DNA: TGTGCCAGTAGTATGAAAACAGGGGGCAACTATGGCTACACCTTC; CDR3 protein: CASSMKTGGNYGYTF
clone size: NA; D gene: NA; J gene: TRBJ1-1; V gene: TRBV2; CDR3 DNA: TGTGCCAGCAGTGAATTTCTAGGACCCACTGAAGCTTTCTTT; CDR3 protein: CASSEFLGPTEAFF
clone size: NA; D gene: TRBD1; J gene: TRBJ2-5; V gene: TRBV2; CDR3 DNA: TGTGCCAGCAGTCACGTGACAGGGGAGGCAGAGACCCAGTACTTC; CDR3 protein: CASSHVTGEAETQYF
clone size: few; D gene: NA; J gene: TRBJ1-2; V gene: TRBV7-9; CDR3 DNA: TGTGCCAGCAGCTTAGAGGGTCGCAGCGCTTATGGCTACACCTTC; CDR3 protein: CASSLEGRSAYGYTF
clone size: few; D gene: NA; J gene: TRBJ1-2; V gene: TRBV6-5; CDR3 DNA: TGTGCCAGCAGTGCATTCTCAGGCTACACCTTC; CDR3 protein: CASSAFSGYTF
clone size: few; D gene: NA; J gene: TRBJ2-1; V gene: TRBV6-2/TRBV6-3; CDR3 DNA: TGTGCCAGCACCAACTACAATGAGCAGTTCTTC; CDR3 protein: CASTNYNEQFF
clone size: few; D gene: TRBD1; J gene: TRBJ2-3; V gene: TRBV30; CDR3 DNA: TGTGCCTGGCGAGGACAGGGGGCCTATACGCAGTATTTT; CDR3 protein: CAWRGQGAYTQYF
clone size: once; D gene: NA; J gene: TRBJ2-5; V gene: TRBV19; CDR3 DNA: TGTGCCAGTAGGCCGGGACAAATAGAGACCCAGTACTTC; CDR3 protein: CASRPGQIETQYF
clone size: NA; D gene: NA; J gene: TRBJ1-4; V gene: TRBV12-3/TRBV12-4; CDR3 DNA: TGTGCCGGCAGTTCCCTATCAGCCTCAGGAGGAGAACTGTTTTTT; CDR3 protein: CAGSSLSASGGELFF
clone size: few; D gene: NA; J gene: TRBJ1-6; V gene: TRBV3-1; CDR3 DNA: TGTGCCAGCAGCCAAGGGGGTTTTGATTCACCCCTCCACTTT; CDR3 protein: CASSQGGFDSPLHF
clone size: many; D gene: NA; J gene: TRBJ2-3; V gene: TRBV5-8; CDR3 DNA: TGTGCCAGCAGGTCGGCAGGGGATGATGGCCTAGCAGATACGCAGTATTTT; CDR3 protein: CASRSAGDDGLADTQYF
clone size: NA; D gene: NA; J gene: TRBJ2-2; V gene: TRBV27; CDR3 DNA: TGTGCCAGCAGGTGGACCTTGACCACCGGGGAGCTGTTTTTT; CDR3 protein: CASRWTLTTGELFF
clone size: many; D gene: TRBD1; J gene: TRBJ2-5; V gene: TRBV20-1; CDR3 DNA: TGCAGTGGGGGAGACAGGGGAGGCGAGACCCAGTACTTC; CDR3 protein: CSGGDRGGETQYF
clone size: few; D gene: NA; J gene: TRBJ1-2; V gene: TRBV9; CDR3 DNA: TGTGCCAGCAGCGCTGAGTTTTGGGAGGGGGGTCGAGGCTACACCTTC; CDR3 protein: CASSAEFWEGGRGYTF
clone size: NA; D gene: NA; J gene: TRBJ1-1; V gene: TRBV10-3; CDR3 DNA: TGTGCCAGCGAAGGGAACACTGAAGCTTTCTTT; CDR3 protein: CASEGNTEAFF
clone size: many; D gene: TRBD2; J gene: TRBJ2-7; V gene: TRBV11-2; CDR3 DNA: TGTGCCAGCAGTTACGCCGGGACTAGCGGCTCCTACGAGCAGTACTTC; CDR3 protein: CASSYAGTSGSYEQYF
clone size: NA; D gene: TRBD1; J gene: TRBJ1-2; V gene: TRBV27; CDR3 DNA: TGTGCCAGCAGTTTTCAGGGGGCACTCTATGGCTACACCTTC; CDR3 protein: CASSFQGALYGYTF
clone size: NA; D gene: NA; J gene: TRBJ2-1; V gene: TRBV3-1; CDR3 DNA: TGTGCCAGCAGCCAAGTTCTGGGTGCAGGTCACAATGAGCAGTTCTTC; CDR3 protein: CASSQVLGAGHNEQFF
clone size: many; D gene: NA; J gene: TRBJ2-3; V gene: TRBV30; CDR3 DNA: TGTGCCTGGAGTGAGAAGGAAGATACGCAGTATTTT; CDR3 protein: CAWSEKEDTQYF
clone size: NA; D gene: NA; J gene: TRBJ1-2; V gene: TRBV12-3/TRBV12-4; CDR3 DNA: TGTGCCAGCAGGGGGCGCGGGTTGGACTATGGCTACACCTTC; CDR3 protein: CASRGRGLDYGYTF
clone size: NA; D gene: NA; J gene: TRBJ1-2; V gene: TRBV4-1; CDR3 DNA: TGCGCCAGCAGCCGACCGACAGACCCCGGCGGCTACACCTTC; CDR3 protein: CASSRPTDPGGYTF
clone size: NA; D gene: NA; J gene: TRBJ1-1; V gene: TRBV7-3; CDR3 DNA: TGTGCCAGCAGCTTAGGGGGCACGGGCACTGAGGCTTTCTTT; CDR3 protein: CASSLGGTGTEAFF
clone size: NA; D gene: NA; J gene: TRBJ1-5; V gene: TRBV7-2; CDR3 DNA: TGTGCCAGCAGCTTAGAGGTTTATAGCAATCAGCCCCAGCATTTT; CDR3 protein: CASSLEVYSNQPQHF
clone size: NA; D gene: NA; J gene: TRBJ2-5; V gene: TRBV11-2; CDR3 DNA: TGTGCCAGCAGCCCCTTTAGGGCGCGGGAGACCCAGTACTTC; CDR3 protein: CASSPFRARETQYF
clone size: NA; D gene: TRBD1; J gene: TRBJ1-5; V gene: TRBV4-1; CDR3 DNA: TGCGCCAGCAGTCAAGCTGACAGGGAGGTTCAGCCCCAGCATTTT; CDR3 protein: CASSQADREVQPQHF
clone size: many; D gene: TRBD2; J gene: TRBJ2-1; V gene: TRBV12-3/TRBV12-4; CDR3 DNA: TGTGCCAGCAGTCTAAGACTAGCGGTTACCGACAATGAGCAGTTCTTC; CDR3 protein: CASSLRLAVTDNEQFF
clone size: few; D gene: NA; J gene: TRBJ2-3; V gene: TRBV27; CDR3 DNA: TGTGCCAGCAACCCCGGTCAGGCCCTCACAGATACGCAGTATTTT; CDR3 protein: CASNPGQALTDTQYF
clone size: NA; D gene: TRBD1; J gene: TRBJ1-1; V gene: TRBV20-1; CDR3 DNA: TGCAGTGCCGCAGACAGGGCTTATACCGTGCTGAACACTGAAGCTTTCTTT; CDR3 protein: CSAADRAYTVLNTEAFF
clone size: NA; D gene: NA; J gene: TRBJ2-1; V gene: TRBV7-3; CDR3 DNA: TGTGCCAGCAGCCAAACCCTGGTCCAATACAATGAGCAGTTCTTC; CDR3 protein: CASSQTLVQYNEQFF
clone size: many; D gene: NA; J gene: TRBJ2-7; V gene: TRBV20-1; CDR3 DNA: TGCAGTGCTGCCCCCGTGGGGCGCGAGCAGTACTTC; CDR3 protein: CSAAPVGREQYF
clone size: few; D gene: NA; J gene: TRBJ2-3; V gene: TRBV19; CDR3 DNA: TGTGCCAGTAGTCATCCGGACAGCACAGATACGCAGTATTTT; CDR3 protein: CASSHPDSTDTQYF
clone size: NA; D gene: NA; J gene: TRBJ2-2; V gene: TRBV5-1; CDR3 DNA: TGCGCCAGCAGTCAGGACACCTCACCGAACACCGGGGAGCTGTTTTTT; CDR3 protein: CASSQDTSPNTGELFF
clone size: few; D gene: NA; J gene: TRBJ2-5; V gene: TRBV29-1; CDR3 DNA: TGCAGCGTTGAATCGCAGGACCCCCAAGAGACCCAGTACTTC; CDR3 protein: CSVESQDPQETQYF
clone size: many; D gene: NA; J gene: TRBJ2-7; V gene: TRBV20-1; CDR3 DNA: TGCAGTGCTAGAGATCAAGGTTACGAGCAGTACTTC; CDR3 protein: CSARDQGYEQYF
clone size: NA; D gene: NA; J gene: TRBJ2-2; V gene: TRBV29-1; CDR3 DNA: TGCAGCGTTGAGGACCGGACCGGGGAGCTGTTTTTT; CDR3 protein: CSVEDRTGELFF
clone size: NA; D gene: NA; J gene: TRBJ1-4; V gene: TRBV20-1; CDR3 DNA: TGCAGTGCCAGGGCCCCGGTAGAGCGTGAAAAACTGTTTTTT; CDR3 protein: CSARAPVEREKLFF
clone size: many; D gene: TRBD1; J gene: TRBJ2-3; V gene: TRBV11-3; CDR3 DNA: TGTGCCAGCAGCTTAGCCCGGGACAGGGACACAGATACGCAGTATTTT; CDR3 protein: CASSLARDRDTDTQYF
clone size: many; D gene: TRBD2; J gene: TRBJ2-3; V gene: TRBV7-2; CDR3 DNA: TGTGCCAGCAGCTTACGGCCTCCTAGCGGGGGACCCACAGATACGCAGTATTTT; CDR3 protein: CASSLRPPSGGPTDTQYF
clone size: few; D gene: NA; J gene: TRBJ2-7; V gene: TRBV15; CDR3 DNA: TGTGCCACCAGCAGAGAACCCCCTTCCTACGAGCAGTACTTC; CDR3 protein: CATSREPPSYEQYF
clone size: once; D gene: TRBD1; J gene: TRBJ1-2; V gene: TRBV29-1; CDR3 DNA: TGCAGCGATGACAGGGCCCCCTATGGCTACACCTTC; CDR3 protein: CSDDRAPYGYTF
clone size: few; D gene: NA; J gene: TRBJ2-6; V gene: TRBV2; CDR3 DNA: TGTGCCAGCAGTGTTAGCCACGTCCTGACTTTC; CDR3 protein: CASSVSHVLTF
clone size: NA; D gene: TRBD1; J gene: TRBJ2-4; V gene: TRBV5-1; CDR3 DNA: TGCGCCAGCAGCCTAACAGGGGTCAAAAACATTCAGTACTTC; CDR3 protein: CASSLTGVKNIQYF
clone size: many; D gene: NA; J gene: TRBJ2-1; V gene: TRBV27; CDR3 DNA: TGTGCCAGCAGTTCCGGGACACCTTTATACAATGAGCAGTTCTTC; CDR3 protein: CASSSGTPLYNEQFF
clone size: many; D gene: NA; J gene: TRBJ1-5; V gene: TRBV12-3/TRBV12-4; CDR3 DNA: TGTGCCAGCAGTCCGCAGGGGATACAGCCCCAGCATTTT; CDR3 protein: CASSPQGIQPQHF
clone size: many; D gene: TRBD2; J gene: TRBJ2-1; V gene: TRBV7-9; CDR3 DNA: TGTGCCAGCAGCTTAAGGGCGGGGGGGTCCTACAATGAGCAGTTCTTC; CDR3 protein: CASSLRAGGSYNEQFF
clone size: few; D gene: TRBD1; J gene: TRBJ1-1; V gene: TRBV7-3; CDR3 DNA: TGTGCCAGCGGACAGGGGAGGAGCACTGAAGCTTTCTTT; CDR3 protein: CASGQGRSTEAFF
clone size: few; D gene: NA; J gene: TRBJ1-2; V gene: TRBV29-1; CDR3 DNA: TGCAGCGTTGAAGTCACCTATGGCTACACCTTC; CDR3 protein: CSVEVTYGYTF
clone size: NA; D gene: TRBD1; J gene: TRBJ1-6; V gene: TRBV11-2; CDR3 DNA: TGTGCCAGCCGCGGACAGGGCCGAAATTCACCCCTCCACTTT; CDR3 protein: CASRGQGRNSPLHF
clone size: NA; D gene: NA; J gene: TRBJ2-1; V gene: TRBV10-2; CDR3 DNA: TGCGCCAGCAGTGAGTCTCTCTTTGAGCAGTTCTTC; CDR3 protein: CASSESLFEQFF
clone size: few; D gene: NA; J gene: TRBJ1-6; V gene: TRBV2; CDR3 DNA: TGTGCCAGCAATTACGGGGGGAGGGAATCACCCCTCCACTTT; CDR3 protein: CASNYGGRESPLHF